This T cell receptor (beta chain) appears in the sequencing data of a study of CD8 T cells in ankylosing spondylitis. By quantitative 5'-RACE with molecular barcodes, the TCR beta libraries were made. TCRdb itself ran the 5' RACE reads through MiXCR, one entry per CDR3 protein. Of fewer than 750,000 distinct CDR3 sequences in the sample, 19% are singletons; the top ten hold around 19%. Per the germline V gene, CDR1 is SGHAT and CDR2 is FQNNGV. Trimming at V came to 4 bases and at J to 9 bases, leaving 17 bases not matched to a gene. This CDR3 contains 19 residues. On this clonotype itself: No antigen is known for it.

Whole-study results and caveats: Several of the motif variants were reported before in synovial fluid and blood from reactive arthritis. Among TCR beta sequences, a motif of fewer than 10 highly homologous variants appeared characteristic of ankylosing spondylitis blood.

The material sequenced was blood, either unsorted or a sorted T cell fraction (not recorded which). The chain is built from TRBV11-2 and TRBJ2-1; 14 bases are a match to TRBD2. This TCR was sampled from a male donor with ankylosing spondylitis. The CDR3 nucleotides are TGTGCCAGCAGCTCCCCTCCGGGACTAGCGGGAGCCCGTGGGGCTGAGCAGTTCTTC. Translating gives CASSSPPGLAGARGAEQFF.